Given below is one T cell receptor (beta chain) in context. The sample is drawn from a study of T cell changes during pregnancy in multiple sclerosis. The germline V gene encodes CDR1 SGDLS and CDR2 YYNGEE. Trimming removed 4 bases from V and 1 base from J, with 9 bases in between. The CDR3 sequence is 15 residues long. Measured with immunoSEQ multiplex PCR; TCRdb has only the in-frame clones, and not every one. The repertoire holds 45,000 to 60,000 clones, with over 80% as singletons. The TCR comes from a female donor with multiple sclerosis, enrolled in a pregnancy study. This chain connects TRBV9 to TRBJ1-6; tentative D call: TRBD1 (5 bases). The material was CD4+ T cells from peripheral blood mononuclear cells, obtained in the third trimester of pregnancy. The CDR3 DNA reads TGTGCCAGCAGCCCACGGGGGTCCTATAATTCACCCCTCCACTTT. Translating it yields CASSPRGSYNSPLHF.